One and the same sample provided the 20 T cell receptor beta chains below, sequenced in a study of chemoradiotherapy in HPV16-positive cancers. Repertoires were generated with immunoSEQ multiplex PCR, while TCRdb's copy carries only in-frame clones and drops some. The data show 25,000 to 35,000 clones, about 90% seen once. Sequences were derived from blood, sampled from a patient who underwent chemoradiotherapy. The receptor set was obtained from a human donor with HPV-associated anogenital cancer.

The V and J genes are TRBV9 and TRBJ2-7; 11 bases line up with TRBD1. Germline trimming cut 4 bases from V and 2 bases from J; bases unmatched to any gene: 2. The CDR3 is 14 residues long. Germline V gene lookup returns CDR1 SGDLS and CDR2 YYNGEE. The CDR3 reads CASSTGQGAYEQYF. In nucleotides, the CDR3 is TGTGCCAGCAGCACGGGACAGGGGGCCTACGAGCAGTACTTC.

V is TRBV29-1 and J is TRBJ2-7, with 7 nucleotides matching TRBD1. This CDR3 spans 12 amino acids. V lost 4 bases and J lost 6; bases outside the gene matches: 6. Germline CDR1 is SQVTM and CDR2 is ANQGSEA. Here the CDR3 DNA reads TGCAGCGTTGTGGGACAGACGACCGAGCAGTACTTC. Its translation: CSVVGQTTEQYF.

The V call is TRBV18, the J call TRBJ1-4; D unresolved. CDR3 size: 14 residues. Trimming took off 3 bases at V and 0 bases at J, with 5 bases between the two ends. The germline V gene encodes CDR1 KGHSH and CDR2 LQKENI. CDR3 sequence (DNA): TGTGCCAGCTCACCTGGTGCAACTAATGAAAAACTGTTTTTT. This gives the protein CASSPGATNEKLFF.

This clone was observed a handful of times. The V gene is TRBV6-5, the J gene TRBJ1-5; no definite D call. The CDR3 loop spans 14 amino acids. CDR1 and CDR2 from the germline V gene are MNHEY and SVGAGI. V was trimmed by 0 bases and J by 2 bases, leaving 5 bases between them. The CDR3 region has the DNA TGTGCCAGCAGTTACTCGAGGGGCAATCAGCCCCAGCATTTT. Amino acid sequence: CASSYSRGNQPQHF.

The V gene is TRBV2, the J gene TRBJ1-1; the D gene is possibly TRBD1 (5 bases). Germline CDR1 and CDR2: SNHLY and FYNNEI. The V gene lost 10 bases and the J gene lost 5 bases, with 17 bases spanning the gap. This CDR3 is built from 13 residues. CDR3 protein: CATLQVPGTEAFF. CDR3 coding DNA: TGTGCCACCCTACAGGTCCCGGGGACTGAAGCTTTCTTT.

The chain recombines TRBV5-6 with TRBJ2-1; 14 positions agree with TRBD2. Germline CDR1 SGHDT, CDR2 YYEEEE. The CDR3 totals 17 residues. V was clipped by 0 bases and J by 8 bases; unmatched bases: 7. The CDR3 here is CASSLGVGLAGVDEQFF. CDR3 sequence (DNA): TGTGCCAGCAGCTTGGGGGTGGGACTAGCGGGAGTAGATGAGCAGTTCTTC.

The J gene is TRBJ2-7, the V gene TRBV15, with D maybe TRBD2 (6 bases). CDR1 is LNHNV, CDR2 YYDKDF, per germline (reference sequence). This CDR3 has 13 amino acids. V was trimmed by 7 bases and J by 4 bases, leaving 14 bases between them. CDR3 region: CATTQIGGYEQYF. The CDR3 DNA reads as TGTGCCACCACCCAGATTGGGGGGTACGAGCAGTACTTC.

The CDR3 DNA reads as TGTGCCAGCAGTACTGGACTAGCGGGAGTGGAGACCCAGTACTTC. Translating it yields CASSTGLAGVETQYF. This sequence joins TRBV6-1 and TRBJ2-5, with 13 bases that match TRBD2. The trim removed 5 bases at V and 5 bases at J, leaving 5 bases unmatched. Germline loops: CDR1 MNHNS, CDR2 SASEGT. The CDR3 totals 15 residues.

The J gene is TRBJ2-5, the V gene TRBV7-9, with 10 bases that match TRBD2. CDR1 SEHNR and CDR2 FQNEAQ come from the germline V gene (reference sequence). Trimming took 4 bases from V and 5 from J; bases not matched to a gene: 7. This CDR3 has 15 amino acids. The CDR3 coding sequence is TGTGCCAGCAGCTCCGCCATAGCGGGGGGTGAGACCCAGTACTTC. Its protein is CASSSAIAGGETQYF.

This clone was seen once. V usage is TRBV11-2 and J usage is TRBJ2-3; a possible D gene is TRBD1 (6 bases). With 6 bases removed from V and 6 bases from J, the gap between germline ends came to 19 bases. The CDR3 runs to 15 residues. Per the germline V gene, CDR1 is SGHAT and CDR2 is FQNNGV. The CDR3 is CASRTGTRLGDTQYF. Written as DNA, the CDR3 is TGTGCCAGCAGGACGGGGACACGCCTTGGGGATACGCAGTATTTT.

In this sample, this clone is medium-sized. This chain's CDR3 is CASSGVTTGELFF. CDR3 in DNA: TGTGCCAGCAGCGGAGTCACCACCGGGGAGCTGTTTTTT. V is TRBV7-6 and J is TRBJ2-2, with D unresolved. This CDR3 region has 13 residues. CDR1 is SGHVS, CDR2 FNYEAQ, per germline. V lost 5 bases, J lost 4 bases, and 8 bases lay in between.

The chain has TRBV28 and TRBJ1-2, with 9 bases fitting TRBD1. This CDR3 is 13 amino acids long. V trimming: 11 bases; J trimming: 6 bases; junction bases outside the gene matches: 10. Germline V gene data show CDR1 as MDHEN and CDR2 as SYDVKM. The CDR3 DNA is TGTGCCGGTAGGAGACAGGGGGGCGATGGCTACACCTTC. Its protein product is CAGRRQGGDGYTF.

The chain joins TRBV28 to TRBJ1-1; weak D call: TRBD1 (6 bases). Between the trimmed V and J ends, which lost 4 bases and 7 bases, there was a span of 19 bases. Germline CDR1 and CDR2: MDHEN and SYDVKM. This CDR3 has 15 amino acids. CDR3 bases: TGTGCCAGCAGTTCAAACAGGGCCTTTACGCGTGAAGCTTTCTTT. Protein product: CASSSNRAFTREAFF. The full variable domain, completed using reference TRBV28 and TRBJ1-1, is DVKVTQSSRYLVKRTGEKVFLECVQDMDHENMFWYRQDPGLGLRLIYFSYDVKMKEKGDIPEGYSVSREKKERFSLILESASTNQTSMYLCASSSNRAFTREAFFGQGTRLTVV.

This chain links TRBV5-1 with TRBJ2-2; TRBD2 aligns across 8 bases. This CDR3 contains 14 residues. Looked up from germline, CDR1 is SGHRS and CDR2 is YFSETQ. Unmatched junction bases numbered 7, after V lost 5 bases and J lost 7 bases. This chain's CDR3 is CASSPSGSSGELFF. In DNA form, the CDR3 reads TGCGCCAGCAGTCCCAGCGGGAGTAGCGGGGAGCTGTTTTTT.

The V and J genes are TRBV7-4 and TRBJ1-1; D is ambiguous. V was trimmed by 0 bases and J by 6 bases, leaving 5 bases between them. This CDR3 is 12 amino acids long. The V gene's germline CDR1 is SGHVT and CDR2 SQSDAQ. CDR3 DNA: TGTGCCAGCAGCTTAGCAAATTCTGAAGCTTTCTTT. Protein: CASSLANSEAFF.

The rearrangement joins TRBV27 to TRBJ2-2; possibly TRBD1 for D (5 bases). Trimming shortened V by 5 bases and J by 2 bases, and 9 bases separated the two germline ends. This CDR3 comprises 14 residues. CDR1 and CDR2 (germline): MNHEY, SMNVEV (reference sequence). Here the CDR3 DNA reads TGTGCCAGCAGTCCGGACACTAACACCGGGGAGCTGTTTTTT. Its translation: CASSPDTNTGELFF.

V usage is TRBV5-1 and J usage is TRBJ2-7, with D possibly TRBD2 on 6 matching bases. CDR3 size: 16 residues. Germline V gene sequence: CDR1 SGHRS, CDR2 YFSETQ. The germline V and J ends were trimmed by 0 bases and 3 bases, with 16 bases remaining between them. Written as DNA, the CDR3 is TGCGCCAGCAGCTTGGGGTCTAGCGCTTTGGTCTACGAGCAGTACTTC. Its protein product is CASSLGSSALVYEQYF.

In this sample, this clone turned up once. The chain uses TRBV2 and TRBJ1-6, with D hard to call. From germline, CDR1 is SNHLY and CDR2 FYNNEI. There are 15 residues in the CDR3. V was shortened by 6 bases and J by 7 bases, with 16 bases between the two germline ends. CDR3 DNA: TGTGCCAGCAGGGTTCTCATCTCGGGCAATTCACCCCTCCACTTT. This gives the protein CASRVLISGNSPLHF.

In nucleotides, the CDR3 is TGTGCCAGCAGAACCGGGACAGGGTACTATGGCTACACCTTC. Its translation is CASRTGTGYYGYTF. V and J are TRBV6-5 and TRBJ1-2, with 9 bases that match TRBD1. Trimming at V came to 6 bases and at J to 3 bases, leaving 5 bases not matched to a gene. The length of the CDR3 is 14 residues. CDR1 MNHEY and CDR2 SVGAGI come from the germline V gene.

The gene calls are TRBV19 and TRBJ2-7; 9 bases map to TRBD2. This CDR3 comprises 14 residues. CDR1 LNHDA and CDR2 SQIVND come from the germline V gene (reference sequence). V was pared by 5 bases and J by 4 bases, with 6 bases of the junction left unmatched. The CDR3: CASSGSGSGYEQYF. CDR3 DNA: TGTGCCAGTAGTGGTAGCGGGAGCGGATACGAGCAGTACTTC. Combining the CDR3 with reference TRBV19 and TRBJ2-7 gives the whole variable domain DGGITQSPKYLFRKEGQNVTLSCEQNLNHDAMYWYRQDPGQGLRLIYYSQIVNDFQKGDIAEGYSVSREKKESFPLTVTSAQKNPTAFYLCASSGSGSGYEQYFGPGTRLTVT.